This passage covers 28 T cell receptor beta chains from one sample sequenced in a study of blood T cell repertoires in COVID-19. Here immunoSEQ multiplex PCR was the method, and the copy in TCRdb shows in-frame clones only, minus some. The table records about 250,000 clones, less than 90% of them present only once. What was sequenced was peripheral blood. These receptors all stem from a woman in her thirties or forties who had recovered from COVID-19.

The chain couples TRBV3-1 (or the pseudogene TRBV3-2) to TRBJ2-3; TRBD2 matches at 8 bases. Per germline, CDR1 LGHDT and CDR2 YNNKEL (reference sequence). This CDR3 comprises 14 residues. Unmatched junction bases numbered 3, after V lost 1 base and J lost 6 bases. The CDR3 coding sequence is TGTGCCAGCAGCCAAGTCATAGCGGGGGATACGCAGTATTTT. Its translation: CASSQVIAGDTQYF.

The gene calls are TRBV18 and TRBJ2-1, with 9 bases that match TRBD2. Germline V lookup: CDR1 KGHSH, CDR2 LQKENI. Trimming cost V 0 bases and J 7 bases; bases outside gene matches: 4. There are 15 residues in the CDR3. The DNA for the CDR3 is TGTGCCAGCTCACCACCGCGGGGGGGGGAGAATGAGCAGTTCTTC. Translating gives CASSPPRGGENEQFF.

The chain has TRBV18 and TRBJ1-3, with TRBD1 matching 9 bases. V lost 4 bases and J lost 1; bases outside the gene matches: 5. The CDR3 sequence is 16 residues long. The germline gives CDR1 KGHSH, CDR2 LQKENI. The CDR3 sequence: CASSLSGTGSGNTIYF. CDR3 in DNA: TGTGCCAGCTCACTGTCCGGGACAGGGTCTGGAAACACCATATATTTT.

This sequence joins TRBV5-6 and TRBJ1-4; unclear D gene. The CDR3 extends over 14 amino acids. The ends were cut back, 2 bases at V and 5 bases at J, with 10 bases in the middle. Germline-derived CDR1 and CDR2 are SGHDT and YYEEEE. CDR3: CASSFLQTNEKLFF. The CDR3 DNA sequence: TGTGCCAGCAGCTTTTTACAGACCAATGAAAAACTGTTTTTT.

The chain uses TRBV7-9 and TRBJ2-2, with 8 bases that match TRBD1. V was pared by 5 bases and J by 0 bases, with 5 bases of the junction left unmatched. The germline V gene has CDR1 SEHNR and CDR2 FQNEAQ (reference sequence). The CDR3 runs 16 residues. The CDR3 DNA reads as TGTGCCAGCAGCGGTCAGGGGGCAACGAACACCGGGGAGCTGTTTTTT. This gives the protein CASSGQGATNTGELFF.

The V call is TRBV4-1, the J call TRBJ2-2; 12 positions agree with TRBD1. CDR1 and CDR2 from the germline V gene are MGHRA and YSYEKL. The J segment lost 4 bases and the V segment lost 4 bases, leaving 4 bases of the junction unmatched. CDR3 length equals 16 residues. This CDR3 reads CASSRGQGAITGELFF. CDR3 nucleotides: TGCGCCAGCAGCCGGGGACAGGGGGCGATCACCGGGGAGCTGTTTTTT.

This sequence joins TRBV24-1 and TRBJ2-7; TRBD1 agrees at 9 bases. V trimming: 3 bases; J trimming: 2 bases; junction bases outside the gene matches: 1. Germline V gives CDR1 KGHDR, CDR2 SFDVKD. The CDR3 contains 14 residues. This chain's CDR3 is CATSDRTGAYEQYF. CDR3 DNA: TGTGCCACCAGTGATAGGACAGGGGCCTACGAGCAGTACTTC.

The table lists this clone with a few counts. The chain has TRBV19 and TRBJ1-1, with no clear D. The CDR3 has 13 residues. Germline CDR1 is LNHDA and CDR2 is SQIVND (reference sequence). The V end lost 10 bases, the J end lost 4 bases, and 16 bases lay between the germline ends. The CDR3 protein is CATTDRGGTEAFF. DNA of the CDR3: TGTGCCACTACCGACCGGGGAGGCACTGAAGCTTTCTTT.

The chain recombines TRBV10-2 with TRBJ1-5; perhaps TRBD1 as D (5 bases). The CDR3 covers 19 residues. Germline V gives CDR1 WSHSY, CDR2 SAAADI. V was pared by 2 bases and J by 4 bases, with 24 bases between. The CDR3 here is CASSEGHIQGPPPNQPQHF. CDR3 DNA: TGCGCCAGCAGTGAGGGCCATATTCAGGGTCCCCCTCCAAATCAGCCCCAGCATTTT.

The chain joins TRBV3-1 (or the pseudogene TRBV3-2) to TRBJ2-7; 12 bases agree with TRBD2. V shed 4 bases, J shed 6 bases, and the junction held 4 bases outside the gene matches. This CDR3 spans 14 amino acids. The germline V gene has CDR1 LGHDT and CDR2 YNNKEL (reference sequence). CDR3 sequence: CASSPQGLAGEQYF. The DNA for the CDR3 is TGTGCCAGCAGCCCCCAGGGACTAGCGGGCGAGCAGTACTTC.

The chain has TRBV6-5 and TRBJ2-7; D might be TRBD1 (6 bases). Germline V gene data show CDR1 as MNHEY and CDR2 as SVGAGI. There are 13 residues in the CDR3. Trimming removed 6 bases from V and 1 base from J, with 10 bases in between. Here the CDR3 reads CASRLTGSYEQYF. The DNA for the CDR3 is TGTGCCAGCAGACTTACAGGGTCCTACGAGCAGTACTTC.

This chain links TRBV2 with TRBJ2-5, with TRBD1 matching 11 bases. The germline gives CDR1 SNHLY, CDR2 FYNNEI. The CDR3 extends over 14 amino acids. After removal of 6 bases from V and 5 bases from J, the junction contained 5 bases not matched to a gene. CDR3 nucleotides: TGTGCCAGCAGGAGGACAGGGGGCGGGGAGACCCAGTACTTC. It is translated as CASRRTGGGETQYF.

The rearrangement uses TRBV11-2 and TRBJ2-1; 11 bases are a match to TRBD2. The CDR3 is made up of 19 amino acids. Trimming removed 0 bases from V and 10 bases from J; junction bases left unmatched: 17. The germline V gene encodes CDR1 SGHAT and CDR2 FQNNGV. CDR3 nucleotides: TGTGCCAGCAGCTTAGAGTACGGTCTAGCGGGGGGCATAGAAAAGGAGCAGTTCTTC. Its protein product is CASSLEYGLAGGIEKEQFF.

About this clone: Being one base from a much bigger clone, this may be a read error. The chain carries TRBV28 and TRBJ2-1; TRBD2 agrees at 10 bases. V lost 8 bases to trimming and J lost 6 bases; unmatched junction nucleotides: 10. Germline V lookup: CDR1 MDHEN, CDR2 SYDVKM. The CDR3 consists of 15 residues. The CDR3, as DNA: TGTGCCAGCGCCATGAGCGGGGGGGCATCCAATGAGCAGTTCTTC. Translated: CASAMSGGASNEQFF.

The chain is built from TRBV28 and TRBJ1-1; 10 bases fit TRBD1. Trimming removed 6 bases from V and 3 bases from J; junction bases left unmatched: 19. The CDR3 spans 19 residues. Germline lookup yields CDR1 MDHEN and CDR2 SYDVKM. CDR3 loop: CASRTARDRGRVWDTEAFF. The CDR3 nucleotides are TGTGCCAGCAGAACCGCCCGAGACAGGGGGCGAGTTTGGGACACTGAAGCTTTCTTT.

The chain joins TRBV15 to TRBJ1-1, with D maybe TRBD1 (5 bases). Germline V lookup: CDR1 LNHNV, CDR2 YYDKDF (reference sequence). V dropped 0 bases and J dropped 5 bases, with 13 bases sitting between them. There are 15 residues in the CDR3. CDR3 sequence reads: CATSRDLGGSTEAFF. In nucleotides, the CDR3 is TGTGCCACCAGCAGAGATCTCGGGGGATCAACTGAAGCTTTCTTT.

The V and J genes are TRBV3-1 (or the pseudogene TRBV3-2) and TRBJ1-6; D is possibly TRBD1 (6 bases). Trimming stripped 0 bases from V and 4 bases from J, with 13 bases between. Germline CDR1 reads LGHDT; CDR2 reads YNNKEL (reference sequence). This CDR3 has 17 residues. The chain's CDR3 is CASSQDSGADYNSPLHF. Written as DNA, the CDR3 is TGTGCCAGCAGCCAAGATTCAGGGGCCGATTATAATTCACCCCTCCACTTT.

The chain is built from TRBV7-6 and TRBJ2-7; no definite D call. Germline-derived CDR1 and CDR2 are SGHVS and FNYEAQ. CDR3 length: 13 residues. Trimming cost V 6 bases and J 5 bases, with 14 bases left between them. The CDR3 region has the DNA TGTGCCAGCAGTCGATTGGAGTCCGACGAGCAGTACTTC. Its translation is CASSRLESDEQYF.

This clone has only one observation. The chain is built from TRBV6-5 and TRBJ1-2; tentatively, D is TRBD1 (5 bases). Germline V CDR1 and CDR2: MNHEY, SVGAGI. V was pared by 8 bases and J by 4 bases, with 14 bases between. The CDR3 sequence is 13 residues long. The CDR3 nucleotides are TGTGCCAGCGCACAACAGGCTGGCTATGGCTACACCTTC. Translating gives CASAQQAGYGYTF.

Details on this clone: The junction departs from germline at one end; a sequencing error may be responsible. The chain couples TRBV5-1 to TRBJ1-4; a weak D match, TRBD1 (5 bases). The CDR3 spans 17 residues. Germline assignment: CDR1 SGHRS and CDR2 YFSETQ. The chain's CDR3 is CASSLAGGSTARGDMLF. Here the CDR3 DNA reads TGCGCCAGCAGCTTGGCCGGGGGGAGTACAGCCCGAGGGGATATGCTTTTT.

This chain joins TRBV5-1 and TRBJ2-7; TRBD2 matches 7 bases. The CDR3 extends over 15 amino acids. Trimming took 3 bases from V and 4 from J; bases not matched to a gene: 10. The V gene's germline CDR1 is SGHRS and CDR2 YFSETQ. The CDR3, as DNA: TGCGCCAGCAGCTCCCTCGCGGGGGACTTTTACGAGCAGTACTTC. Its protein is CASSSLAGDFYEQYF.

V is TRBV6-5 and J is TRBJ2-7; 7 bases align to TRBD1. The CDR3 spans 12 residues. The J segment lost 3 bases and the V segment lost 6 bases, leaving 2 bases of the junction unmatched. CDR1 and CDR2 from the germline V gene are MNHEY and SVGAGI. The CDR3 nucleotides are TGTGCCAGCAGAGACAGGGACTACGAGCAGTACTTC. Translation: CASRDRDYEQYF.

The rearrangement uses TRBV28 and TRBJ1-5; perhaps TRBD1 as D (5 bases). The ends were cut back, 7 bases at V and 0 bases at J, with 13 bases in the middle. The CDR3 length is 15 residues. Germline lookup yields CDR1 MDHEN and CDR2 SYDVKM. The CDR3 region is CASTKGLNSNQPQHF. In DNA, the CDR3 is TGTGCCAGCACCAAGGGACTGAATAGCAATCAGCCCCAGCATTTT.

This chain joins TRBV28 and TRBJ2-1; 10 positions agree with TRBD1. Germline CDR1 MDHEN, CDR2 SYDVKM. This CDR3 is 14 amino acids long. Trimming removed 10 bases from V and 7 bases from J; junction bases left unmatched: 10. CDR3: CATRKTGGKNEQFF. The CDR3 DNA is TGTGCCACCAGAAAGACAGGGGGCAAGAATGAGCAGTTCTTC.

The chain combines TRBV7-9 with TRBJ1-6; TRBD1 might be the D (6 bases). CDR3 size: 18 residues. Trimming left V 2 bases short and J 8 bases short, with 22 bases between. The V gene's germline CDR1 is SEHNR and CDR2 FQNEAQ (reference sequence). CDR3 nucleotide sequence: TGTGCCAGCAGCTTATTTGGGGGGGGCCGTTTAGAGGATTCACCCCTCCACTTT. It is translated as CASSLFGGGRLEDSPLHF.

The rearrangement links TRBV2 to TRBJ1-2; maybe TRBD1 (6 bases). Germline V gives CDR1 SNHLY, CDR2 FYNNEI. Trimming removed 5 bases at V and 6 bases at J, with 10 bases between. The CDR3 sequence is 12 residues long. The CDR3 region has the DNA TGTGCCAGCAGTAGTACAGGGAATGGCTACACCTTC. Protein: CASSSTGNGYTF.

The chain couples TRBV2 to TRBJ1-2; TRBD1 aligns across 8 bases. J lost 5 bases, V lost 6 bases, and 8 bases had no gene match. Per the germline V gene, CDR1 is SNHLY and CDR2 is FYNNEI. This CDR3 region has 14 residues. The CDR3 region has the DNA TGTGCCAGCAGGACAGGGGATTTTTCTTATGGCTACACCTTC. As protein: CASRTGDFSYGYTF.

This rearrangement joins TRBV28 to TRBJ1-4; 7 bases match TRBD1. The CDR3 length is 15 residues. The ends lost 7 bases at V and 7 bases at J; junction bases unmatched: 12. The germline V gene has CDR1 MDHEN and CDR2 SYDVKM. The chain's CDR3 is CASNQMRGQGEKLFF. The DNA of the CDR3 is TGTGCCAGCAATCAGATGAGGGGGCAGGGTGAAAAACTGTTTTTT.